This TCR beta chain originates from a study of T cells in Graves' hyperthyroidism and ophthalmopathy. About the research overall: At the time of initial diagnosis and before any treatment, peripheral blood was collected. General study findings and limits: Separating ophthalmopathy from stable hyperthyroidism was achieved by a 13 V-J model.

Calling Graves' hyperthyroidism stable meant ophthalmopathy did not progress within 18 months. Every diagnosis used clinical symptoms, serum thyroxine and TRAb, thyroid ultrasound and orbital computed tomography. Germline assignment: CDR1 SGHDT and CDR2 YYEEEE. Trimming left V 2 bases short and J 8 bases short, with 16 bases between. This CDR3 comprises 14 residues. To note about this clonotype: Its antigen is unidentified.

Amplification of TCR beta CDR3 regions was performed using RNA transcripts as template. During a first-round RT-PCR of the TCR CDR3, the HTBI primer set was used. TCRdb ran MiXCR on the multiplex PCR reads and lists one entry per CDR3 protein. In the table there are approximately 380,000 distinct CDR3 sequences, about 18% of which are singletons. This rearrangement joins TRBV5-6 to TRBJ1-2; D unclear. This TCR was recovered from a woman younger than 30 with Graves' hyperthyroidism. Sequenced sample: blood. The DNA for the CDR3 is TGTGCCAGCAGCTTCCGGGCCCACGGCCGCGGCTACACCTTC. Protein product: CASSFRAHGRGYTF.